These 15 T cell receptor beta chains came from one sample sequenced in a study of T-cell reconstitution after alpha-beta-depleted transplantation in children. Library preparation (for TCRbeta) was performed with unique molecular identifiers. TCRdb ran MiXCR on the PCR reads and lists one entry per CDR3 protein. The data contain 90,000 to 100,000 distinct CDR3 sequences, less than 25% of them singletons. The input for sequencing was PBMCs, taken before TCRalphabeta/CD19-depleted stem cell transplant. All receptors derive from a boy aged 2 to 10 with acute lymphoblastic leukemia, due to receive a stem cell transplant.

This clonotype came up a few times. The gene calls are TRBV7-6 and TRBJ2-1; 7 bases are a match to TRBD2. The CDR3 has 15 amino acids. After removal of 6 bases from V and 8 bases from J, the junction contained 13 bases not matched to a gene. Looked up from germline, CDR1 is SGHVS and CDR2 is FNYEAQ. The CDR3: CASRSSGGALDEQFF. The CDR3 nucleotides read TGTGCCAGCAGGTCTAGCGGAGGGGCTTTGGATGAGCAGTTCTTC.

Concerning this clonotype itself: The CDR3 does not end in the conserved phenylalanine or tryptophan, so this is likely a read error. This chain connects TRBV20-1 to TRBJ2-6; possibly TRBD2 for D (6 bases). This CDR3 has 15 residues. Trimming removed 3 bases at V and 4 bases at J, with 13 bases between. Germline V gives CDR1 DFQATT, CDR2 SNEGSKA (reference sequence). CDR3 loop: CSASGGATGANVLTI. CDR3 DNA: TGCAGTGCTAGCGGAGGGGCCACCGGGGCCAACGTCCTGACTATC.

This clonotype was counted only a few times. The CDR3 DNA is TGTGCCAGCAGTTTAAGACGGAGCGGGAGACTCGCGTTATTGAACACCGGGGAGCTGTTTTTT. Translated: CASSLRRSGRLALLNTGELFF. The V call is TRBV12-3 or TRBV12-4, the J call TRBJ2-2; 8 nucleotides line up with TRBD2. The CDR3 extends over 21 amino acids. V was clipped by 2 bases and J by 1 base; unmatched bases: 18.

Many counts were recorded for this clonotype. This sequence joins TRBV27 and TRBJ2-3, with D tentatively TRBD2 (6 bases). The germline gives CDR1 MNHEY, CDR2 SMNVEV (reference sequence). The CDR3 totals 18 residues. V was shortened by 4 bases and J by 2 bases, with 22 bases between the two germline ends. CDR3 bases: TGTGCCAGCAGTTATCTTAGCGGAGGGGCCGTGTTCACAGATACGCAGTATTTT. This codes for CASSYLSGGAVFTDTQYF.

The genes are TRBV28 and TRBJ1-4; the D gene is possibly TRBD1 (5 bases). Germline values: CDR1 MDHEN, CDR2 SYDVKM. This CDR3 is built from 15 residues. The germline V and J ends were trimmed by 1 base and 8 bases, with 14 bases remaining between them. The CDR3 region has the DNA TGTGCCAGCAGTTTATTCCCAGGGAGAGGAGAAAAACTGTTTTTT. Protein: CASSLFPGRGEKLFF.

The V and J genes are TRBV27 and TRBJ2-7; D is ambiguous. The CDR3 length is 12 residues. Germline loops: CDR1 MNHEY, CDR2 SMNVEV (reference sequence). V was clipped by 6 bases and J by 7 bases, with 13 bases between them. The CDR3 here is CASSHYGWEQYF. The CDR3 DNA follows: TGTGCCAGCAGCCACTATGGGTGGGAGCAGTACTTC.

This chain connects TRBV24-1 to TRBJ2-3; a weak D match, TRBD2 (6 bases). CDR1 and CDR2 from the germline V gene are KGHDR and SFDVKD. Trimming took 9 bases from V and 5 from J, leaving 23 bases between them. CDR3 length: 16 amino acids. CDR3: CATGRAGGGAEDTQYF. CDR3 sequence (DNA): TGTGCCACCGGCCGGGCGGGCGGAGGGGCGGAAGATACGCAGTATTTT.

This clonotype was seen more than once but under ten times. The chain couples TRBV20-1 to TRBJ2-3, with D perhaps TRBD1 or TRBD2 (7 bases each). This CDR3 spans 15 amino acids. Looked up from germline, CDR1 is DFQATT and CDR2 is SNEGSKA (reference sequence). Trimming shortened V by 5 bases and J by 4 bases, and 19 bases separated the two germline ends. The CDR3 DNA is TGCAGTGCTCCCGCCCAGGGGGGGGTCGCAGATACGCAGTATTTT. Translation: CSAPAQGGVADTQYF.

The CDR3 sequence is CSATKHQVSGEQYF. The CDR3 DNA sequence: TGCAGCGCCACGAAACACCAGGTTTCGGGTGAGCAGTACTTC. This rearrangement joins TRBV29-1 to TRBJ2-7; D remains unclear. Trimming took 7 bases from V and 7 from J, leaving 23 bases between them. This CDR3 region has 14 residues. The V gene's germline CDR1 is SQVTM and CDR2 ANQGSEA.

This clonotype was detected a few times. V and J are TRBV3-1 and TRBJ2-5, with 11 bases lining up with TRBD2. The CDR3 runs 15 residues. Germline lookup yields CDR1 LGHDT and CDR2 YNNKEL (reference sequence). With V trimmed by 3 bases and J by 2 bases, 2 bases remained unmatched. This chain's CDR3 is CASSQRLAGQETQYF. DNA for the CDR3: TGTGCCAGCAGCCAGCGACTAGCGGGGCAAGAGACCCAGTACTTC.

The rearrangement joins TRBV6-1 to TRBJ1-4; 8 bases match TRBD1. The length of the CDR3 is 14 residues. The germline V gene has CDR1 MNHNS and CDR2 SASEGT. The junction had 7 bases not matched to a gene; V was cut back by 5 bases and J by 8 bases. The CDR3 here is CASSRGQGFEKLFF. CDR3 bases: TGTGCCAGCAGTCGAGGACAGGGTTTCGAAAAACTGTTTTTT.

The chain joins TRBV5-1 to TRBJ2-3; D is unresolved. The CDR3 runs 12 residues. Trimming cost V 4 bases and J 3 bases, with 6 bases left between them. Looked up from germline, CDR1 is SGHRS and CDR2 is YFSETQ. The CDR3 protein is CASSTPTDTQYF. The CDR3 nucleotides read TGCGCCAGCAGCACCCCGACAGATACGCAGTATTTT.

The gene calls are TRBV28 and TRBJ2-2, with a weak D call TRBD2 (5 bases). The CDR3 sequence is 12 residues long. V lost 7 bases and J 8 bases, leaving 11 bases between the germline ends. The V gene's germline CDR1 is MDHEN and CDR2 SYDVKM. The CDR3 DNA sequence: TGTGCCAGCACTGGACTTACAGGGGAGCTGTTTTTT. Protein sequence: CASTGLTGELFF.

This clonotype showed up just a few times. V is TRBV24-1 and J is TRBJ2-1, with TRBD2 identical over 8 bases. V was clipped by 4 bases and J by 7 bases; unmatched bases: 11. The CDR3 spans 16 residues. CDR1 KGHDR and CDR2 SFDVKD come from the germline V gene. CDR3 sequence reads: CATSENTGTRSNEQFF. DNA for the CDR3: TGTGCCACCAGTGAGAATACCGGGACTAGATCGAATGAGCAGTTCTTC.

Only a few counts were recorded for this clonotype. The genes are TRBV28 and TRBJ2-1; 16 nucleotides align to TRBD2. The CDR3 runs to 18 residues. Germline trimming cut 6 bases from V and 6 bases from J; bases unmatched to any gene: 11. Germline loops: CDR1 MDHEN, CDR2 SYDVKM. DNA of the CDR3: TGTGCCAGCAGCCCTCTCAAGGGACTAGCGGGGGGGCGCAATGAGCAGTTCTTC. Protein: CASSPLKGLAGGRNEQFF.